These 27 T cell receptor beta chains share one sample of origin, sequenced in a study of shared clonotypes between healthy human individuals (dated by TCRdb to about 2020). Libraries were built with the immunoSEQ multiplex PCR assay. The immuneACCESS repertoire file appears here via TCRdb, limited to in-frame rearrangements. These files lack a portion of the clones; in checked studies, under half of the deficit traces to unresolved V genes, and the cause of the others is not known. Counted in this sample were approximately 320,000 clones; around 67% of them appeared once. Clones ranked in the top ten supply 10% to 13% of the sample. Sequences were obtained from memory CD4+ T cells sorted from blood. The meaning of the sample's cell subset or site label: CD45RA-negative fraction. The receptor source for this set is a man aged 25 to 45 in good health.

This chain uses TRBV28 with TRBJ1-2; 9 bases map to TRBD1. The germline CDR1 and CDR2 sequences are MDHEN and SYDVKM. CDR3 length: 13 amino acids. The J segment lost 3 bases and the V segment lost 9 bases, leaving 5 bases of the junction unmatched. CDR3 in amino acids: CASTGGGDYGYTF. CDR3 nucleotide sequence: TGTGCCAGTACAGGGGGCGGCGACTATGGCTACACCTTC.

V gene TRBV9 combines with J gene TRBJ1-1; no firm D call. Between the trimmed V and J ends, which lost 2 bases and 1 base, there was a span of 6 bases. Germline assignment: CDR1 SGDLS and CDR2 YYNGEE. CDR3 size: 13 residues. CDR3 DNA sequence: TGTGCCAGCAGCGTCTCCAGGAACACTGAAGCTTTCTTT. Protein sequence: CASSVSRNTEAFF. The full variable domain, rest sourced from reference TRBV9 and TRBJ1-1, is DSGVTQTPKHLITATGQRVTLRCSPRSGDLSVYWYQQSLDQGLQFLIQYYNGEERAKGNILERFSAQQFPDLHSELNLSSLELGDSALYFCASSVSRNTEAFFGQGTRLTVV.

This clone came up once. This chain uses TRBV2 with TRBJ2-7; D not resolved. The CDR3 has 12 residues. The V end lost 6 bases, the J end lost 8 bases, and 14 bases lay between the germline ends. Looked up from germline, CDR1 is SNHLY and CDR2 is FYNNEI. The CDR3 DNA reads as TGTGCCAGCAGCCACACAAATAAGAAGCAGTACTTC. Translation gives CASSHTNKKQYF.

The chain couples TRBV30 to TRBJ2-2, with 9 bases fitting TRBD2. Looked up from germline, CDR1 is GTSNPN and CDR2 is SVGIG (reference sequence). This CDR3 has 15 residues. The CDR3 protein is CILGLAGSNTGELFF. The CDR3 DNA sequence: TGTATTCTTGGGCTAGCGGGATCGAACACCGGGGAGCTGTTTTTT.

The J gene is TRBJ2-1, the V gene TRBV9; D might be TRBD1 or TRBD2, each matching 6 bases. The CDR3 is 14 amino acids. Trimming took off 4 bases at V and 4 bases at J, with 12 bases between the two ends. CDR1 and CDR2 (germline): SGDLS, YYNGEE. CDR3 residues: CASSRGDRYNEQFF. DNA of the CDR3: TGTGCCAGCAGCAGGGGGGATAGGTACAATGAGCAGTTCTTC.

This clone has a single count. The chain links TRBV7-6 to TRBJ1-4; D is perhaps TRBD1 (6 bases). V lost 3 bases, J lost 5 bases, and 13 bases lay in between. This CDR3 spans 15 amino acids. Germline V gives CDR1 SGHVS, CDR2 FNYEAQ. The DNA for the CDR3 is TGTGCCAGCAGCTTTTCACAGGGCTTCAATGAAAAACTGTTTTTT. Encoded protein: CASSFSQGFNEKLFF. Variable domain in full (rest from reference TRBV7-6 and TRBJ1-4): GAGVSQSPRYKVTKRGQDVALRCDPISGHVSLYWYRQALGQGPEFLTYFNYEAQQDKSGLPNDRFSAERPEGSISTLTIQRTEQRDSAMYRCASSFSQGFNEKLFFGSGTQLSVL.

V gene TRBV6-1 combines with J gene TRBJ2-7; TRBD1 might be the D (6 bases). The CDR3 extends over 13 amino acids. Trimming took off 5 bases at V and 3 bases at J, with 11 bases between the two ends. Germline V gives CDR1 MNHNS, CDR2 SASEGT. The CDR3 here is CASSRTAYYEQYF. The CDR3, as DNA: TGTGCCAGCAGTCGGACAGCCTACTACGAGCAGTACTTC.

The chain employs TRBV4-3 and TRBJ1-4; no firm D call. The germline V gene encodes CDR1 LGHNA and CDR2 YSLEER. The CDR3 totals 13 residues. The V and J ends lost 1 base and 13 bases respectively, with 13 bases between them. The CDR3 spells CASSQVLGKGLFF. In DNA, the CDR3 is TGCGCCAGCAGCCAAGTTCTTGGAAAAGGACTGTTTTTT.

This clone was picked up a small number of times. The V gene is TRBV2, the J gene TRBJ1-3; tentative D call: TRBD1 (6 bases). The CDR3 has 16 residues. The ends were cut back, 2 bases at V and 0 bases at J, with 11 bases in the middle. From germline, CDR1 is SNHLY and CDR2 FYNNEI. CDR3 sequence (DNA): TGTGCCAGCAGTGAAAACCTGGGACACTCTGGAAACACCATATATTTT. Protein: CASSENLGHSGNTIYF.

The rearrangement uses TRBV29-1 and TRBJ2-1; 9 bases align to TRBD1. Germline V lookup: CDR1 SQVTM, CDR2 ANQGSEA. The CDR3 is 14 amino acids. V was pared by 6 bases and J by 7 bases, with 10 bases of the junction left unmatched. CDR3 bases: TGCAGCGTAACCTCGGGACAGGGTGGGAATGAGCAGTTCTTC. This encodes CSVTSGQGGNEQFF.

The chain couples TRBV10-2 to TRBJ1-5; 9 bases match TRBD1. With V trimmed by 2 bases and J by 6 bases, 11 bases remained unmatched. The CDR3 runs 17 residues. The V gene's germline CDR1 is WSHSY and CDR2 SAAADI. The CDR3 sequence: CASSETTGGGLSQPQHF. The CDR3 DNA reads as TGCGCCAGCAGTGAGACCACAGGGGGCGGGTTAAGTCAGCCCCAGCATTTT.

This rearrangement joins TRBV5-1 to TRBJ2-3; 9 bases map to TRBD2. V was pared by 0 bases and J by 2 bases, with 7 bases of the junction left unmatched. CDR3 length: 17 amino acids. The germline V gene encodes CDR1 SGHRS and CDR2 YFSETQ. The CDR3 DNA reads as TGCGCCAGCAGCTTGGGCCCCACTAGCGGGTACACAGATACGCAGTATTTT. Residues: CASSLGPTSGYTDTQYF.

This sequence joins TRBV11-3 and TRBJ2-3, with D unclear. The V end was cut by 3 bases, the J end by 2 bases, with 12 bases between. This CDR3 spans 15 amino acids. Germline V CDR1 and CDR2: SGHNT, YENEEA. The CDR3 nucleotides are TGTGCCAGCAGCTTGGGAAGGGCGGCCACAGATACGCAGTATTTT. It is translated as CASSLGRAATDTQYF.

The V gene is TRBV5-6, the J gene TRBJ1-4; perhaps TRBD1 as D (5 bases). Germline CDR1 SGHDT, CDR2 YYEEEE. V lost 4 bases and J lost 10, with 17 bases in between. The CDR3 loop spans 14 amino acids. The CDR3 here is CASSLTGPGVKLFF. The DNA for the CDR3 is TGTGCCAGCAGCCTTACAGGTCCGGGGGTAAAACTGTTTTTT.

The chain combines TRBV10-2 with TRBJ2-7; tentatively, D is TRBD2 (6 bases). Germline values: CDR1 WSHSY, CDR2 SAAADI. The CDR3 consists of 12 residues. Trimming cost V 7 bases and J 5 bases, with 12 bases left between them. CDR3: CASTEGRNEQYF. The CDR3 nucleotides read TGCGCCAGCACGGAGGGCAGGAACGAGCAGTACTTC.

The chain is built from TRBV5-4 and TRBJ1-2; D is undetermined. Germline assignment: CDR1 SGHNT and CDR2 YYREEE (reference sequence). The V gene lost 3 bases and the J gene lost 2 bases, with 8 bases spanning the gap. The CDR3 extends over 13 amino acids. CDR3: CASSSGRNYGYTF. In DNA form, the CDR3 reads TGTGCCAGCAGCTCTGGACGGAACTATGGCTACACCTTC.

This clone has a count of ten or more. This chain joins TRBV5-1 and TRBJ1-1; the D gene is possibly TRBD1 (5 bases). The CDR3 covers 13 residues. Trimming left V 5 bases short and J 0 bases short, with 8 bases between. CDR1 and CDR2 (germline): SGHRS, YFSETQ. This CDR3 reads CASRGLMNTEAFF. As DNA, the CDR3 is TGCGCCAGCAGGGGGCTGATGAACACTGAAGCTTTCTTT.

This chain connects TRBV20-1 to TRBJ2-1; D unclear. The CDR3 has 11 residues. Germline CDR1 and CDR2: DFQATT and SNEGSKA (reference sequence). V lost 3 bases to trimming and J lost 10 bases, with 10 bases between them. The CDR3 is CSASPFGEQFF. The CDR3 coding sequence is TGCAGTGCTAGTCCCTTCGGGGAGCAGTTCTTC.

This chain uses TRBV7-2 with TRBJ2-7, with a possible D match to TRBD1 (7 bases). CDR1 and CDR2 (germline): SGHTA, FQGNSA. V was clipped by 5 bases and J by 5 bases, with 25 bases between them. The CDR3 has 17 residues. CDR3 sequence: CASSAWAPWGRGDEQYF. The CDR3 nucleotides read TGTGCCAGCAGCGCCTGGGCCCCCTGGGGCAGGGGGGACGAGCAGTACTTC.

The chain joins TRBV6-4 to TRBJ2-6; 7 bases agree with TRBD2. The length of the CDR3 is 15 residues. The germline V gene encodes CDR1 MRHNA and CDR2 SNTAGT. V lost 3 bases and J lost 2; bases outside the gene matches: 1. The CDR3 sequence: CASSEGRAGANVLTF. CDR3 nucleotides: TGTGCCAGCAGTGAGGGGAGGGCTGGGGCCAACGTCCTGACTTTC.

V and J are TRBV10-1 and TRBJ1-1; no reliable D call. This CDR3 has 13 amino acids. Germline CDR1 and CDR2: WNHNN and SYGVQD (reference sequence). The ends were cut back, 2 bases at V and 0 bases at J, with 4 bases in the middle. Here the CDR3 DNA reads TGCGCCAGCAGTGAGAATCTGAACACTGAAGCTTTCTTT. As protein: CASSENLNTEAFF.

The chain links TRBV28 to TRBJ1-2; D is uncertain. The CDR3 has 12 residues. The germline V and J ends were trimmed by 8 bases and 2 bases, with 9 bases remaining between them. Germline lookup yields CDR1 MDHEN and CDR2 SYDVKM. The CDR3: CASRENNYGYTF. The CDR3 nucleotides are TGTGCCAGCCGGGAGAACAACTATGGCTACACCTTC.

This clone has just a few counts. The chain employs TRBV7-8 and TRBJ1-1; D not resolved. The CDR3 contains 14 residues. Deletions cut 1 base from V and 1 base from J, with 7 bases between. CDR1 and CDR2 (germline): SGHVS, FQNEAQ. CDR3 residues: CASSLVAGNTEAFF. CDR3 DNA: TGTGCCAGCAGCTTAGTGGCAGGGAACACTGAAGCTTTCTTT.

This clone turned up a few times. The chain links TRBV2 to TRBJ2-3; D is undetermined. V lost 9 bases to trimming and J lost 4 bases, with 11 bases between them. The CDR3 spans 12 residues. In germline, CDR1 is SNHLY, CDR2 FYNNEI. DNA of the CDR3: TGTGCCAGACGTCAGGTTGCAGATACGCAGTATTTT. This gives the protein CARRQVADTQYF.

Many counts were recorded for this clone. The chain uses TRBV30 and TRBJ2-1; a possible D gene is TRBD2 (6 bases). The ends were cut back, 0 bases at V and 4 bases at J, with 7 bases in the middle. CDR1 is GTSNPN and CDR2 is SVGIG in the germline V gene (reference sequence). This CDR3 spans 13 amino acids. CDR3 nucleotides: TGTGCCTGGAGTGTACTAGCTTACAATGAGCAGTTCTTC. This codes for CAWSVLAYNEQFF. The variable domain in full, completed from reference TRBV30 and TRBJ2-1, reads SQTIHQWPATLVQPVGSPLSLECTVEGTSNPNLYWYRQAAGRGLQLLFYSVGIGQISSEVPQNLSASRPQDRQFILSSKKLLLSDSGFYLCAWSVLAYNEQFFGPGTRLTVL.

V is TRBV4-1 and J is TRBJ1-2; D remains ambiguous. Deletions cut 4 bases from V and 4 bases from J, with 13 bases between. CDR3 length equals 14 residues. Germline V lookup: CDR1 MGHRA, CDR2 YSYEKL. The DNA for the CDR3 is TGCGCCAGCAGCCTCCAAACTGTCGGCTATGGCTACACCTTC. Protein product: CASSLQTVGYGYTF.

V is TRBV11-2 and J is TRBJ1-2; D is perhaps TRBD1 (6 bases). This CDR3 comprises 15 residues. The germline CDR1 and CDR2 sequences are SGHAT and FQNNGV. Trimming took off 2 bases at V and 4 bases at J, with 14 bases between the two ends. The CDR3 region has the DNA TGTGCCAGCAGCTTATTCCGGACAGCGCTCTATGGCTACACCTTC. Its protein product is CASSLFRTALYGYTF.